The clone carrying this TCR beta chain was seen only a few times. As for time point: patch test 1, 2 weeks after DPC sensitization. Treatment: therapeutic diphenylcyclopropenone sensitization with weekly scalp DPC. The data were taken from a study of human T cells and chemical hapten exposure. The library put unique molecular identifiers onto individual cDNA molecules. MiXCR, run by TCRdb on the RACE reads, gives a single entry per CDR3 protein. The table shows 85,000 to 100,000 distinct CDR3 sequences, with around 12% occurring only once. The germline V and J ends were trimmed by 3 bases and 5 bases, with 13 bases remaining between them. Germline V gene data show CDR1 as SGHTA and CDR2 as FQGNSA. This CDR3 has 14 amino acids.

Sequencing was performed on whole blood, taken in connection with sensitization to the hapten diphenylcyclopropenone (DPC). The sequence derives from a middle-aged woman with alopecia areata. Some clones in this sample may be carry-over from other donors' samples. The rearrangement links TRBV7-2 to TRBJ1-1, with D hard to call. The CDR3 here is CASSLAPTGTEAFF. The CDR3 DNA is TGTGCCAGCAGCTTGGCGCCCACCGGTACTGAAGCTTTCTTT.